The entry that follows covers one T cell receptor (beta chain) sequence. Its recognized antigen is unknown. Base qualities are missing; no much larger clone stands one base away. The data were taken from a study of identical twins (dated by TCRdb to about 2016). For context, the study as a whole: TCR alpha and beta repertoires from monozygotic twins, unrelated adults of various ages and cord blood were deep-sequenced to test whether fetal clonotypes persist. Replicate twin experiments were performed at different times using different library preparation protocols to rule out contamination. General conclusions and limits of the study: Because the same donors could not be followed over many years, conclusions were based on cross-sectional statistical analysis. Zero-insertion analyses could be partly confounded by invariant T cells such as MAIT and iNKT, although diverse VJ usage argued against such confounding for most clonotypes. Compared with coincidental sharing between unrelated individuals, an excess of low generation-probability sequences was observed among out-of-frame TCR alpha sequences shared between twins. In monozygotic twins, out-of-frame TCR alpha sharing was systematically underestimated by recombination models, although the models agreed with sharing between unrelated individuals. Excess twin sharing in beta out-of-frame sequences was weaker because fewer shared sequences lowered the signal-to-noise ratio. Fewer insertions were carried by abundant cord blood beta clonotypes, a similar but weaker trend appeared in young adult naive repertoires, and no such trend appeared in memory repertoires.

Only healthy Caucasian donors were included. Three pairs of female monozygotic twins, all aged roughly 18 to 29 years, made up the twin cohort. Positive isolation kits from Invitrogen were used to isolate CD4+ and CD8+ T cell populations. The CDR3 sequence holds 14 residues, the cysteine and phenylalanine included. Kept here is only the CDR3 DNA, which spans 42 bases and is read in frame from base 1. Between the V and J ends, shortened by 10 bases and 2 bases respectively, the junction contains 15 bases. From the germline V gene, CDR1 is MNHNS and CDR2 is SASEGT. Library generation was performed with 5' RACE. Reads for this sample came from an Illumina HiSeq 2000. A universal primer binding site was added through template switching, and the final cDNA carried a unique molecular identifier so that TCR cDNA molecules could be counted accurately. First-strand cDNA for TCR alpha and beta chains was synthesized from specific primers in the conserved constant-segment region. To control for contamination, each cDNA library was double barcoded with a SMART-Mk sample barcode plus Illumina barcodes. TruSeq adapter sequences, together with Illumina sample barcodes, were added in two successive PCR steps. Sequencing of the TCR alpha and beta cDNA libraries was done on the Illumina HiSeq platform using custom primers. The original pipeline was this. MiGEC was used to process raw reads and extract unique molecular identifiers, and MiXCR was used to find CDR3 positions. Recombination models were inferred per individual with the repgenHMM and IGoR tools using an EM algorithm. The analysis of shared clonotypes was done with the tcR package in R, with sharing normalized by the product of cloneset sizes. Out-of-frame nonproductive sequences were analyzed to study raw recombination free of thymic and clonal selection effects. Starting from the raw public reads, TCRdb applied fastp trimming at Q25, assembled clones with MiXCR and retained in-frame beta chains. Rows merge per CDR3 protein into single entries with the most common DNA and genes. These V and J calls originate from TCRdb's pipeline instead of the authors' own analysis. This sample has hundreds of thousands of distinct CDR3 sequences in its table, and 24% of those were observed once. Clones ranked in the top ten supply over 2.5% of the sample.

The sample also formed part of further work on T cells expressing NK-cell markers. Looking at the second paper: Several donors provided sorted CD3+CD56+NKG2C+, CD3+CD56+NKG2C- and CD3+CD56-NKG2C+ T-cell subsets, whose TCR beta-chain repertoires were profiled. Among the eight sequenced donors, only one was HCMV-seronegative, while the other seven were HCMV-seropositive. In several experiments an anti-gammadeltaTCR antibody was added to restrict sorting to alphabetaTCR-expressing T cells. In six donors, the dominant CD3+CD56+NKG2C+ clonotypes ranked among the top 10 CD8+ clonotypes, making up roughly 1.0-7.0% of CD8+ T cells. Those dominant clonotypes were again the most abundant among CD3+CD56-NKG2C+ cells in a handful of donors, at about 25-60.1%. Whether the expanded NKG2C-expressing T cell clones were specific for HCMV antigens was left unclear. The study sequenced eight donors, all healthy volunteers chosen at random: three men and five women. To determine HCMV serostatus, a commercial ELISA kit was used to detect HCMV-specific IgG in serum. MIGEC was used to demultiplex reads and group reads by UMI, and MiTCR was used to assemble and quantify clonotypes. To exclude erroneous sequences, only TCR cDNA sequences supported by at least two reads were retained. The tcR package was used for downstream repertoire analysis, with clonotypes matched between fractions based on CDR3 nucleotide sequence plus V segment. VDJmatch was used to annotate antigen specificity against VDJdb, with one amino acid substitution in CDR3 allowed.

The receptor was derived from a woman aged 18-29 years in good health. The sequenced sample was CD4+ T cells sorted from blood. The sequence links TRBV6-1 to TRBJ2-1; the D gene assignment is ambiguous. CDR3 region: CANRLGETYNEQFF. The bases read TGTGCCAACCGACTGGGCGAAACCTACAATGAGCAGTTCTTC.